These T cell receptor beta chains were read from a single sample in a study of cytomegalovirus exposure and HLA in healthy donors. The data were produced by immunoSEQ multiplex PCR, yet TCRdb's version contains in-frame clones alone and is incomplete. This sample has roughly 290,000 clones, with about 87% found just once. Sequencing used PBMCs. The receptors derive from a woman under 30 in good health and CMV-seronegative. The CDR3 runs from the conserved cysteine through the conserved F or W. D genes are given only for firm matches. Expanded clones get a size class; other rows say once, few or many, or leave the size out.

TRBJ2-5 TRBD1 TRBV7-6 NA CASSFPPPGTAEYSQETQYF TGTGCCAGCAGCTTCCCACCACCCGGGACAGCGGAATACTCCCAAGAGACCCAGTACTTC
TRBJ1-1 NA TRBV11-2 NA CASRQLNTEAFF TGTGCCAGCAGGCAGTTGAACACTGAAGCTTTCTTT
TRBJ2-1 NA TRBV12-5 NA CASGLGGGSHNEQFF TGTGCTAGTGGTTTGGGTGGGGGGTCTCACAATGAGCAGTTCTTC
TRBJ2-5 NA TRBV5-1 NA CASRQQGQETQYF TGCGCCAGCAGACAACAGGGCCAAGAGACCCAGTACTTC
TRBJ2-2 NA TRBV9 NA CASSVVSYGELFF TGTGCCAGCAGCGTAGTTTCCTACGGGGAGCTGTTTTTT
TRBJ1-2 TRBD1 TRBV9 NA CASSPQGDYGYTF TGTGCCAGCAGCCCTCAGGGGGACTATGGCTACACCTTC
TRBJ2-7 NA TRBV2 NA CASSPVFGGRDEQYF TGTGCCAGCAGTCCCGTCTTTGGGGGCCGGGACGAGCAGTACTTC
TRBJ1-6 NA TRBV21-1 NA CASSKAPTAHNSPLHF TGTGCCAGCAGCAAAGCTCCAACAGCTCATAATTCACCCCTCCACTTT
TRBJ1-1 TRBD1 TRBV5-8 once CASSFLSGTGVYTEAFF TGTGCCAGCAGCTTTCTCTCCGGGACAGGGGTTTATACTGAAGCTTTCTTT
TRBJ1-5 NA TRBV5-5 NA CASSLDGYQPQHF TGTGCCAGCAGCTTGGACGGGTATCAGCCCCAGCATTTT
TRBJ1-1 NA TRBV10-2 few CASSESAGNTEAFF TGCGCCAGCAGTGAGTCAGCAGGGAACACTGAAGCTTTCTTT
TRBJ1-1 TRBD1 TRBV5-1 NA CASSLAGTGLAEAFF TGCGCCAGCAGCTTGGCCGGGACAGGGCTTGCTGAAGCTTTCTTT
TRBJ2-1 NA TRBV27 NA CASSLGGSSYNEQFF TGTGCCAGCAGTTTAGGGGGGAGTTCCTACAATGAGCAGTTCTTC
TRBJ1-5 NA TRBV14 NA CASSQDRNRDTSRRGSNQPQHF TGTGCCAGCAGCCAAGACCGTAATCGGGACACCTCCCGGCGCGGTAGCAATCAGCCCCAGCATTTT
TRBJ2-5 TRBD2 TRBV30 NA CAWTSGFSKETQYF TGTGCCTGGACTAGCGGCTTCTCAAAAGAGACCCAGTACTTC